This TCR beta chain was captured by sequencing in a study of T cell repertoires in cytomegalovirus infection. Study overall: Public TCR beta signatures provided an indication of both CMV infection and a matching HLA type.

Findings and limits, study-wide: There were carriers of CMV plus the relevant HLA, and cumulative public TCR beta family frequency identified them. There were HLA-C-restricted CMV-specific TCR beta clonotypes dominating the ex vivo response.

The V end was cut by 2 bases, the J end by 9 bases, with 16 bases between. Germline V CDR1 and CDR2: LGHDT, YNNKEL (reference sequence). The CDR3 is made up of 14 amino acids. Comments on this clonotype: What it binds is not known. This is likely a read error, given that the CDR3 carries no conserved phenylalanine or tryptophan at its end.

TCRdb re-called the reads with MiXCR, one entry per CDR3 protein. Found here are approximately 700,000 distinct CDR3 sequences, about 40% of them singletons; the top ten hold under 3.5%. The sequenced material came from PBMCs. The chain is built from TRBV3-1 and TRBJ1-2; D uncertain. The clonotype comes from a human donor in good health (CMV status not recorded). Some clones in this sample may be carry-over from other donors' samples. The CDR3 reads CASSQPSTRISYTL. The DNA of the CDR3 is TGTGCCAGCAGCCAACCTTCTACACGGATCAGCTACACCTTA.